This T cell receptor (delta chain) originates from a study of gamma-delta chains in newborns, infants, children. The CDR3 runs 15 residues. Germline V gene lookup returns CDR1 GEAIGNYY and CDR2 EKD. V lost 1 base and J 0 bases, leaving 11 bases between the germline ends. This clone turned up a few times. A much larger clonotype is one base distant, so this may be a read error. The same CDR3 also results from other DNA sequences found in this sample. TCRdb fed the reads into CATT to redo clone calling. The sample yields some 3,300 delta-chain clones, approximately 2.6% seen once. The sequenced material came from blood. This TCR came from a child who was a newborn, infant or young child, either healthy, febrile or measles-vaccinated (not recorded which). This chain uses TRDV2 with TRDJ1; a weak D match, TRDD3 (5 bases). This chain's CDR3 is CACDTVGQNTDKLIF. For the CDR3, the DNA is TGTGCCTGTGACACTGTGGGGCAAAACACCGATAAACTCATCTTT.